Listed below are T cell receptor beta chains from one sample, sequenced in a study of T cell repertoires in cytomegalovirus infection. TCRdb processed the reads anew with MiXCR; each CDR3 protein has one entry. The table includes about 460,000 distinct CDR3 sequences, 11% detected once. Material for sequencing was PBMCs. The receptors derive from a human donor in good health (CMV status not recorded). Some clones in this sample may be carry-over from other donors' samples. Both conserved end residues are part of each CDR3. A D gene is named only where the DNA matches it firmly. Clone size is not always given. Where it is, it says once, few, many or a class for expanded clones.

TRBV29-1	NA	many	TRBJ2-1	TGCAGCGTTGAAGGGACGCCGAGGCTGTTCTTC	CSVEGTPRLFF
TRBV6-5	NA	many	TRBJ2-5	TGTGCCAGCAGTTACGGACTTTCCAACAAAGAGACCCAGTACTTC	CASSYGLSNKETQYF
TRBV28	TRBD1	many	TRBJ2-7	TGTGCCAGCAGCCAAACAGGGGACGAGCAGTACTTC	CASSQTGDEQYF
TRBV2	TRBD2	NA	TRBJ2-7	TGTGCCAGCAGTGACGGGAGCGGGAGGGCCGACGAGCAGTACTTC	CASSDGSGRADEQYF
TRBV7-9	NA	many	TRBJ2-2	TGTGCCAGCAGCCCCGTCCACGGCGGGGAGCTGTTTTTT	CASSPVHGGELFF
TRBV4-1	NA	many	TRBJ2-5	TGCGCCAGCAGCCAAGACTCGCCTAATTCGGAGACCCAGTACTTC	CASSQDSPNSETQYF
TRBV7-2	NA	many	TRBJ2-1	TGTGCCAGCAGCTTATTGTACCAGGGACATAGTGAGCAGTTCTTC	CASSLLYQGHSEQFF
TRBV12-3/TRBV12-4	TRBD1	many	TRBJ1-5	TGTGCCAGCAGTTTCACAGGGGGCTTCGGCAATCAGCCCCAGCATTTT	CASSFTGGFGNQPQHF
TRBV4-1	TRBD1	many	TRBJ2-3	TGCGCCAGCAGCCCAAGAGCCTTCCGGGACAGGGGAACAGATACGCAGTATTTT	CASSPRAFRDRGTDTQYF
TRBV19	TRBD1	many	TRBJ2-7	TGTGCCAGTAGAAGACAGGGGGGTTCCTACGAGCAGTACTTC	CASRRQGGSYEQYF
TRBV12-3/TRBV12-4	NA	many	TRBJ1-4	TGTGCCAGCAGTTTCGTCACCGGCGGTGAAAAACTGTTTTTT	CASSFVTGGEKLFF
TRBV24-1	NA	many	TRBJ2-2	TGTGCCACCGGGGAGGTTCCCGCGAACACCGGGGAGCTGTTTTTT	CATGEVPANTGELFF
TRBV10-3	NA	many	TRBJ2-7	TGTGCCATCAGTGTTGGCGGAGAGTACGAGCAGTACTTC	CAISVGGEYEQYF
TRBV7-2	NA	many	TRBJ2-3	TGTGCCAGCAGGTCAAGTTTTAGAGTCTCGCCGACAGTAGACACAGATACGCAGTATTTT	CASRSSFRVSPTVDTDTQYF
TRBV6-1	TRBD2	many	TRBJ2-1	TGTGCCAGCAGTTCACCCTATAGCGGGACCTACAATGAGCAGTTCTTC	CASSSPYSGTYNEQFF
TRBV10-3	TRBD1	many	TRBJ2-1	TGTGCCATCAGGGGGACAGGGGGCGCCCCTGCCAATGAGCAGTTCTTC	CAIRGTGGAPANEQFF
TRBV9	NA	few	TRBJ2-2	TGTGCCAGCAGCGAGGGACACTTTACGAACACCGGGGAGCTGTTTTTT	CASSEGHFTNTGELFF
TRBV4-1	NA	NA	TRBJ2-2	TGCGCCAGCAGCCATCCTCTAAACACCGGGGAGCTGTTTTTT	CASSHPLNTGELFF
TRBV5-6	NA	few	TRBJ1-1	TGTGCCAGCAGCTTGGGAGGGGCTAATCTGAACACTGAAGCTTTCTTT	CASSLGGANLNTEAFF
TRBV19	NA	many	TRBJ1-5	TGTGCCAGTAGTATAGCCGTTGGAGGATATAGCAATCAGCCCCAGCATTTT	CASSIAVGGYSNQPQHF
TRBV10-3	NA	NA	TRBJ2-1	TGTGCCATCAGTGAGTCGACGGGGAAGAGGTGGGATGAGCAGTTCTTC	CAISESTGKRWDEQFF
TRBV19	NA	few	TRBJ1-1	TGTGCCAGTCGTGGGGGACTGTTGAACACTGAAGCTTTCTTT	CASRGGLLNTEAFF
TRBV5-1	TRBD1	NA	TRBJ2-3	TGCGCCAGCAGCTCCACAGGGGAAGATACGCAGTATTTT	CASSSTGEDTQYF
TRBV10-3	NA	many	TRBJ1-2	TGTGCCATCAGTGAGTCAGGGGGGATTCTTAATGGCTACACCTTC	CAISESGGILNGYTF
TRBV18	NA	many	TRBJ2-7	TGTGCCAGCTCACCAAGTTCCGTGGGCGAGCAGTACTTC	CASSPSSVGEQYF
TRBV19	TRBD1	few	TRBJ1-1	TGTGCCAGTAGTTCCGAGGGGGCTCACACTGAAGCTTTCTTT	CASSSEGAHTEAFF
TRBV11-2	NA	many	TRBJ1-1	TGTGCCAGCACCGGCCAGGGGCTCACTGAAGCTTTCTTT	CASTGQGLTEAFF
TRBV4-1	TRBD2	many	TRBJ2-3	TGCGCCAGCAGCCACAAGCGGGAGTTGGGACGCGGCACAGATACGCAGTATTTT	CASSHKRELGRGTDTQYF
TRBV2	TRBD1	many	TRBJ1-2	TGTGCCAGCAGTTCTGCCGCGGGACAGTCAAGCTATGGCTACACCTTC	CASSSAAGQSSYGYTF
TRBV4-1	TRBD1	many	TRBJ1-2	TGCGCCAGCAGCCATCAGCTCGGGACAGGGTTTCGCTATGGCTACACCTTC	CASSHQLGTGFRYGYTF
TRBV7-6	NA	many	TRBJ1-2	TGTGCCAGCAGCCCTTACGAGGGGAGTGGCTACACCTTC	CASSPYEGSGYTF
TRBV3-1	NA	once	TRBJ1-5	TGTGCCAGCAGCCAAGATCCAGGGCTAGGTCAGCCCCAGCATTTT	CASSQDPGLGQPQHF
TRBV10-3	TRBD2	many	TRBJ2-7	TGTGCCACTCTTGGACTAGCGGGAGACCTTTACGAGCAGTACTTC	CATLGLAGDLYEQYF
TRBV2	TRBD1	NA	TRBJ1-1	TGTGCCAGCAGTGCCCAAGGGGGCGTTGGCACTGAAGCTTTCTTT	CASSAQGGVGTEAFF
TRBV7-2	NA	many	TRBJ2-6	TGTGCCAGCAGCTTAGGGGTCGGGGCCAACGTCCTGACTTTC	CASSLGVGANVLTF
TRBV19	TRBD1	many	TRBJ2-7	TGTGCCAGCAGCATCGGACAGGGGTACGAGCAGTACTTC	CASSIGQGYEQYF
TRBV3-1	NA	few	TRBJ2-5	TGTGCCAGCAGCCTCCGGAGCGACTTGCGGGGAGAGACCCAGTACTTC	CASSLRSDLRGETQYF
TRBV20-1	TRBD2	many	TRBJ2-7	TGCAGTGCTCCCCCAGCGGGAGGGTCCTACGAGCAGTACTTC	CSAPPAGGSYEQYF
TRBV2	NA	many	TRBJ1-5	TGTGCCAGTCCTCCGGACCAAGCTTTTAGCAATCAGCCCCAGCATTTT	CASPPDQAFSNQPQHF
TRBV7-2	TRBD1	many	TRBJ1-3	TGTGCCAGCAGCCCGGGACAGGCGGTCGACACCATATATTTT	CASSPGQAVDTIYF
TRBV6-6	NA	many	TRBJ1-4	TGTGCCAGCAGTCCTACGCGGCAGGGGGAAAAACTGTTTTTT	CASSPTRQGEKLFF
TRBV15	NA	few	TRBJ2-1	TGTGCCACCAGCTTCCGGGCCGGGGGACTCTACAATGAGCAGTTCTTC	CATSFRAGGLYNEQFF
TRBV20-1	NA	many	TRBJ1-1	TGCAGTGCTAGAGATCGAGGGGGGAGGAACACTGAAGCTTTCTTT	CSARDRGGRNTEAFF
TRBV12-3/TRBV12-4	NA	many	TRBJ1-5	TGTGCCAGCAGTTCCCCGTACGGGGATCAGCCCCAGCATTTT	CASSSPYGDQPQHF
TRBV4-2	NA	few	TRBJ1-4	TGTGCCAGCAGCCAGGGTAGGGGGGAAAAACTGTTTTTT	CASSQGRGEKLFF
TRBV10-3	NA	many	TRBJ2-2	TGTGCCATCAGTGAGTCGGGCAGGGAATCCGGGGAGCTGTTTTTT	CAISESGRESGELFF
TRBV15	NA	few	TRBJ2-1	TGTGCCACCAGCAGAGGTTCCGGGGCAAACAATGAGCAGTTCTTC	CATSRGSGANNEQFF
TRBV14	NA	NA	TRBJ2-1	TGTGCCAGCAGCCAAGAGGCAATTTTTTTATCAGCGAGCTCCTACAATGAGCAGTTCTTC	CASSQEAIFLSASSYNEQFF
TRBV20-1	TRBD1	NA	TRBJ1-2	TGCAGTGCTATACCGACAGGGAGCGCTAACTATGGCTACACCTTC	CSAIPTGSANYGYTF
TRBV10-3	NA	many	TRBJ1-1	TGTGCCATCAAGGACGGTAACACTGAAGCTTTCTTT	CAIKDGNTEAFF
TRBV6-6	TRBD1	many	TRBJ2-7	TGTGCCAGCAGTTATCGGACAGGGGGCCGAAACCTCTCCTACGAGCAGTACTTC	CASSYRTGGRNLSYEQYF